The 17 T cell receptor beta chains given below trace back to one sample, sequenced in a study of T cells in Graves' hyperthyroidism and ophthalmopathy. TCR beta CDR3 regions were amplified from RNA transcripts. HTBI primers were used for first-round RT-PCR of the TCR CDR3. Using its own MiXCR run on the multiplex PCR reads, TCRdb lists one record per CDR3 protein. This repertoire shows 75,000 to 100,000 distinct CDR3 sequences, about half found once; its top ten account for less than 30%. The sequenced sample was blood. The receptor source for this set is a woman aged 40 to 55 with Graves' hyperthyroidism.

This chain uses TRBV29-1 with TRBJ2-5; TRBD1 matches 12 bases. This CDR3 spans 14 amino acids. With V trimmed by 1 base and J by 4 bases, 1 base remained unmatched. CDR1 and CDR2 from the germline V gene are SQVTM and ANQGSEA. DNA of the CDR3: TGCAGCGTTGAAGGGGACAGGGGGCTAGAGACCCAGTACTTC. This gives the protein CSVEGDRGLETQYF.

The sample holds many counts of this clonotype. CDR3: CASSLIGEGGNQPQHF. CDR3 coding DNA: TGTGCCAGCAGCTTAATAGGGGAAGGGGGGAATCAGCCCCAGCATTTT. The chain uses TRBV7-3 and TRBJ1-5; D is perhaps TRBD1 (6 bases). V gave up 1 base and J gave up 4 bases, with 14 bases separating them. The CDR3 loop spans 16 amino acids. Germline V CDR1 and CDR2: SGHTA, FQGTGA. The full variable domain, in which reference TRBV7-3 and TRBJ1-5 provide the parts outside the CDR3, is GAGVSQTPSNKVTEKGKYVELRCDPISGHTALYWYRQSLGQGPEFLIYFQGTGAADDSGLPNDRFFAVRPEGSVSTLKIQRTERGDSAVYLCASSLIGEGGNQPQHFGDGTRLSIL.

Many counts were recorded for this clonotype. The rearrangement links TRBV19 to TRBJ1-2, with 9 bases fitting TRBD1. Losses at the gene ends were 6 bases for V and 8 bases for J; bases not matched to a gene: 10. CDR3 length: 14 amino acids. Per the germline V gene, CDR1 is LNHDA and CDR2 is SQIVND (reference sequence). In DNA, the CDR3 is TGTGCCAGTAGCACCCGGGACAGGGTCGGCGGCTACACCTTC. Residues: CASSTRDRVGGYTF.

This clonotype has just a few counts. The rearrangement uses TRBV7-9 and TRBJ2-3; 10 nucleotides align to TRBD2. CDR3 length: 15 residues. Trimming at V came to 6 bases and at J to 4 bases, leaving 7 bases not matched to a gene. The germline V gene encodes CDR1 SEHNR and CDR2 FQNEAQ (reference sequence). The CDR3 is CASSEREGRSDTQYF. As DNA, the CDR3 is TGTGCCAGCAGTGAGCGGGAGGGCCGCTCAGATACGCAGTATTTT.

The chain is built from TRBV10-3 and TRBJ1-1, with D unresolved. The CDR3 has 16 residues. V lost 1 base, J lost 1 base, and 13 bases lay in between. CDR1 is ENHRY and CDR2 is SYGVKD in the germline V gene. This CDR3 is CAISEFTATRNTEAFF. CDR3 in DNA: TGTGCCATCAGTGAGTTCACCGCCACACGGAACACTGAAGCTTTCTTT.

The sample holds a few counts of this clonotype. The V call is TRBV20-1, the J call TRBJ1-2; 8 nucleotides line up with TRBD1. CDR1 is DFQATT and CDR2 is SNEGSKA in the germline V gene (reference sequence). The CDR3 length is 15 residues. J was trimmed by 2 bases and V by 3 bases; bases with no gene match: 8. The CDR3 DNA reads TGCAGTGCTAGCGGACAGGGTGTGGGAAACTATGGCTACACCTTC. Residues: CSASGQGVGNYGYTF.

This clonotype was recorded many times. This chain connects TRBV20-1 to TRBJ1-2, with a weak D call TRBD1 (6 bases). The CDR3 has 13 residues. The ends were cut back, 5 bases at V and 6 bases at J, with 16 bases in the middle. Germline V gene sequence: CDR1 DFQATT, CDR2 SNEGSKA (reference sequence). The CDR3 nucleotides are TGCAGTGCTCAAAGTGGGTACAGGGATGGCTACACCTTC. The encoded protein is CSAQSGYRDGYTF.

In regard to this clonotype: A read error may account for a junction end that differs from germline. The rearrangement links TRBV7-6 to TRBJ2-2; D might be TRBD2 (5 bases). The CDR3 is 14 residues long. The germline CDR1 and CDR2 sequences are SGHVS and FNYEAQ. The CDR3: CASSLISSTGELLF. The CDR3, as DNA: TGTGCCAGCAGCTTAATCAGTAGCACCGGGGAGCTGTTGTTT.

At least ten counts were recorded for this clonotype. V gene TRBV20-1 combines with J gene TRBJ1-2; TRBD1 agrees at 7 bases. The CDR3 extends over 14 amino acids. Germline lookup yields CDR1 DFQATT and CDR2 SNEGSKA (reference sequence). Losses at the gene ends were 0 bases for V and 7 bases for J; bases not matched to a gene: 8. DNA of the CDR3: TGCAGTGCTAGAGAACAGGGGCGCTCGCTTGGCTACACCTTC. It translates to CSAREQGRSLGYTF.

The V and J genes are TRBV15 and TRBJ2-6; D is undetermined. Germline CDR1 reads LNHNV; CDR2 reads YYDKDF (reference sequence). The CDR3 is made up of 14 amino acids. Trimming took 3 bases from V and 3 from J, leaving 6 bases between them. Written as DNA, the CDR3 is TGTGCCACCAGCAGTGATCTTGGGGCCAACGTCCTGACTTTC. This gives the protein CATSSDLGANVLTF.

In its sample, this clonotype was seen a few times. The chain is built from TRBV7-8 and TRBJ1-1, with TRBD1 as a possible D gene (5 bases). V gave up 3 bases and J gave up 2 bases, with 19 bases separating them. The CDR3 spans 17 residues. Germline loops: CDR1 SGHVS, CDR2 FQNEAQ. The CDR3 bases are TGTGCCAGCAGCTTGGGGGGGGTCCAAATATATAACACTGAAGCTTTCTTT. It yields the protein CASSLGGVQIYNTEAFF.

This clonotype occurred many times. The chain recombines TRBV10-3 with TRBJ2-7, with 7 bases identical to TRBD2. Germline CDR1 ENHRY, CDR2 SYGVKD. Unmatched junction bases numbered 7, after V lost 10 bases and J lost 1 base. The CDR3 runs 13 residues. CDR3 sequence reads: CATAGTISYEQYF. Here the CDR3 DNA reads TGTGCCACCGCCGGGACTATTTCCTACGAGCAGTACTTC.

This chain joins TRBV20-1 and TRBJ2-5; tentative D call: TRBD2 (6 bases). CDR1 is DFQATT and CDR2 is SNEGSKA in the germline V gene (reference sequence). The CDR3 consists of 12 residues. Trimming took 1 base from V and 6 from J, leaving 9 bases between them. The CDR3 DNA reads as TGCAGTGCTAGAGGGGGCGGGAAGACCCAGTACTTC. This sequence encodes CSARGGGKTQYF.

CDR3 DNA: TGTGCCTGGAGTGTAACGCTAGGAGAGACCCAGTACTTC. Translation: CAWSVTLGETQYF. The chain couples TRBV30 to TRBJ2-5; D is undetermined. CDR1 GTSNPN and CDR2 SVGIG come from the germline V gene (reference sequence). The CDR3 totals 13 residues. V gave up 0 bases and J gave up 4 bases, with 9 bases separating them.

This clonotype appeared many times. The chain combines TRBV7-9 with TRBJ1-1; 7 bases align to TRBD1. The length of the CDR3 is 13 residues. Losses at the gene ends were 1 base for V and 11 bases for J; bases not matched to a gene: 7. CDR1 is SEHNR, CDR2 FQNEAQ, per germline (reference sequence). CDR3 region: CASSLESDRVAFF. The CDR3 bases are TGTGCCAGCAGCTTAGAGAGTGACAGGGTGGCTTTCTTT.

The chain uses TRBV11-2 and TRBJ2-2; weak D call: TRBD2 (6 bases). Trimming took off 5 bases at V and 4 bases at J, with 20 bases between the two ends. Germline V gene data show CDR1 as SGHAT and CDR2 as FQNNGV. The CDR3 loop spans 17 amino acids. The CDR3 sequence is CASSRVPREGATGELFF. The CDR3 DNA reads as TGTGCCAGCAGCCGGGTACCGCGGGAAGGCGCCACCGGGGAGCTGTTTTTT.

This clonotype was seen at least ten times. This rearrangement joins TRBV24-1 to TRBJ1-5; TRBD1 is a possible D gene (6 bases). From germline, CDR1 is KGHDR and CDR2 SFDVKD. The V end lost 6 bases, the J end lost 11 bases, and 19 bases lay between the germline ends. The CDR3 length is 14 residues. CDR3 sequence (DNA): TGTGCCACCAGTAGCCCAGGGGAGGGCTGGTCCCAGCATTTT. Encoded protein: CATSSPGEGWSQHF.